These T cell receptor beta chains were read from a single sample in a study of Ad26.COV2.S vaccination and SARS-CoV-2 variants. TCRdb's copy holds only in-frame clones and misses some; the assay was immunoSEQ multiplex PCR. The sample holds about 250,000 clones, more than 75% seen once. The sequenced sample was peripheral blood, obtained in a trial of Ad26.COV2.S vaccine versus placebo. These receptors were taken from a person between 18 and 60 years old who received the Ad26.COV2.S COVID-19 vaccine or a placebo. Each CDR3 is given with its conserved first and last residue. Fields, in order: J gene, V gene, D gene, clone size, CDR3 DNA, CDR3 protein. D genes are given only for firm matches. The size field is filled for only some rows; it gives once, few, many or a size class.

TRBJ2-1 TRBV6-1 . . TGTGCCAGCAGTGAAGCTATCAGGGCCTACAATGAGCAGTTCTTC CASSEAIRAYNEQFF
TRBJ1-2 TRBV10-3 TRBD1 . TGTGCCATCAGACCGACGGGACAGGGGACCGGTGGCTACACCTTC CAIRPTGQGTGGYTF
TRBJ2-7 TRBV27 . . TGTGCCAGCAGCGGGGGGGGACAGCCCTCCTACGAGCAGTACTTC CASSGGGQPSYEQYF
TRBJ2-7 TRBV9 . few TGTGCCAGCAGCGCGGGACTCCTTGACGAGCAGTACTTC CASSAGLLDEQYF
TRBJ2-2 TRBV7-9 . . TGTGCCAGCAGCTTTAGACGGCAAGACACCGGGGAGCTGTTTTTT CASSFRRQDTGELFF
TRBJ1-2 TRBV5-1 . . TGCGCCAGCAGCGACACTTACGGCTACACCTTC CASSDTYGYTF
TRBJ2-2 TRBV2 TRBD2 . TGTGCCAACCGAAGGGAGGGAACACCCGGGGAGCTGTTTTTT CANRREGTPGELFF
TRBJ2-2 TRBV6-5 . . TGTGCCAGCGGGATCCTGGTCCCGAACACCGGGGAGCTGTTTTTT CASGILVPNTGELFF
TRBJ1-5 TRBV6-6 . . TGTGCCAGCAGTTTGGATCCCTATCAGCCCCAGCATTTT CASSLDPYQPQHF
TRBJ2-1 TRBV7-2 . . TGTGCCAGCAGCTTAGGGCTACTCCTCTCCTACAATGAGCAGTTCTTC CASSLGLLLSYNEQFF
TRBJ2-1 TRBV18 TRBD2 . TGTGCCAGCTCGCTCCGGGCTAGCGGAACCTACAATGAGCAGTTCTTC CASSLRASGTYNEQFF
TRBJ2-7 TRBV5-1 . . TGCGCCAGCAGCCTGGACAGCCCGTCCCCCGAGCAGTACTTC CASSLDSPSPEQYF
TRBJ2-7 TRBV18 TRBD1 . TGTGCCAGCTCACCAGACACACAGGGGGCCGGTCCCTACGAGCAGTACTTC CASSPDTQGAGPYEQYF
TRBJ1-2 TRBV6-5 . . TGTGCCAGCAGTTACTCGATCATTGGGCCATATGGCTACACCTTC CASSYSIIGPYGYTF
TRBJ1-4 TRBV30 . . TGTGCCTGGATGTGGGGGCTGAATGAAAAACTGTTTTTT CAWMWGLNEKLFF
TRBJ2-1 TRBV5-1 . . TGCGCCAGCAGCTTGCACAGGACTTCCAGCTCCTACAATGAGCAGTTCTTC CASSLHRTSSSYNEQFF
TRBJ1-2 TRBV18 . . TGTGCCAGCTCACCTGCCCAGGGCCTCTATGGCTACACCTTC CASSPAQGLYGYTF
TRBJ2-7 TRBV4-3 . . TGCGCCAGCAGCGAAGTGTTGGGCGGATACGAGCAGTACTTC CASSEVLGGYEQYF
TRBJ1-2 TRBV7-9 . . TGTGCCAGCAGCTTAGCGGGGAGGGGTGACACCTTC CASSLAGRGDTF
TRBJ2-5 TRBV30 TRBD2 . TGTGCCTGGAGTGCCGTTAGCGGGGGGGCGGAGACCCAGTACTTC CAWSAVSGGAETQYF
TRBJ2-5 TRBV7-8 TRBD2 . TGTGCCAGCAGCCCAACTAGCGGCCAAGAGACCCAGTACTTC CASSPTSGQETQYF
TRBJ2-3 TRBV7-2 TRBD2 . TGTGCCAGCAGCCCAAGGACTAGCGGGGGGAGGGGCACAGATACGCAGTATTTT CASSPRTSGGRGTDTQYF
TRBJ1-4 TRBV2 . . TGTGCCAGCAGTACCACAGGGATGGGTGAAAAACTGTTTTTT CASSTTGMGEKLFF
TRBJ2-1 TRBV29-1 TRBD2 many TGCAGCGTTGGCAGGGGTAGCGGGAATAGTTTGCAGTTCTTC CSVGRGSGNSLQFF
TRBJ1-1 TRBV30 . . TGTGCCTGGAGTCCCAGGGAGACTGAAGCTTTCTTT CAWSPRETEAFF
TRBJ2-7 TRBV29-1 TRBD2 . TGCAGCGTTGTAGTCGTCGGTCGCGGGAGGGCCTACGAGCAGTACTTC CSVVVVGRGRAYEQYF
TRBJ1-2 TRBV6-2/TRBV6-3 . . TGTGCCAGCAGTCAGGGTGACTATGGCTACACCTTC CASSQGDYGYTF
TRBJ1-2 TRBV19 . . TGTGCCAGTAGTATTGACGGGCTTAACTATGGCTACACCTTC CASSIDGLNYGYTF
TRBJ2-2 TRBV6-2/TRBV6-3 TRBD2 . TGTGCCAGCAGTTCCGGACTAGCGGGGAGTTACACCGGGGAGCTGTTTTTT CASSSGLAGSYTGELFF
TRBJ1-5 TRBV7-8 TRBD1 . TGTGCCAGCAGCATAGCGGGACAGTCCGTCAATCAGCCCCAGCATTTT CASSIAGQSVNQPQHF
TRBJ2-2 TRBV3-1/TRBV3-2 . few TGTGCCAGCAGCCCCCTCGGACAGCTCGAGGGGACCGGGGAGCTGTTTTTT CASSPLGQLEGTGELFF
TRBJ2-7 TRBV7-9 . . TGTGCCAGCAGCTTAGACGGGGGTTCGGCCGAGCAGTACTTC CASSLDGGSAEQYF
TRBJ1-1 TRBV4-1 . . TGCGCCAGCAGCCAAGTCCCCTTGAACACTGAAGCTTTCTTT CASSQVPLNTEAFF
TRBJ1-2 TRBV30 . . TGTGCCTGGAATACGGGGAACGATGGCTACACCTTC CAWNTGNDGYTF
TRBJ2-2 TRBV30 . few TGTGCCTCCGGGACACTCATGGGTAGCACCGGGGAGCTGTTTTTT CASGTLMGSTGELFF
TRBJ1-5 TRBV7-9 . . TGTGCCAGCAGTCCGATTGGGGGGGATAGCAATCAGCCCCAGCATTTT CASSPIGGDSNQPQHF
TRBJ1-1 TRBV12-3/TRBV12-4 . . TGTGCCAGCAGCAGGGCCCCGAACACTGAAGCTTTCTTT CASSRAPNTEAFF
TRBJ2-3 TRBV2 TRBD2 . TGTGCCAGCAGTGAGGCTAGCGGGTTCACAGATACGCAGTATTTT CASSEASGFTDTQYF
TRBJ1-5 TRBV19 TRBD1 . TGTGCCAGTAGTCCGCGGACAGGGGGCAGCGATCAGCCCCAGCATTTT CASSPRTGGSDQPQHF
TRBJ1-4 TRBV7-2 . . TGTGCCAGCAGCTTAAGACAGAAGCAGGAAAAACTGTTTTTT CASSLRQKQEKLFF
TRBJ2-5 TRBV21-1 . . TGTGCCAGCAGCAAAAGGCTGGAAGGATCGGAGGAGACCCAGTACTTC CASSKRLEGSEETQYF
TRBJ1-5 TRBV6-2/TRBV6-3 TRBD1 . TGTGCCAGCAGCCTCCCGGAGGGGGCTTTTCAGCCCCAGCATTTT CASSLPEGAFQPQHF
TRBJ1-5 TRBV2 . . TGTGCCAGCAGTGTCGAGGGGCTGGGTGGAAATCAGCCCCAGCATTTT CASSVEGLGGNQPQHF
TRBJ1-2 TRBV4-1 TRBD1 . TGCGCCAGCAGCCCCCACGGGACAGGGGGCTCTAACTATGGCTACACCTTC CASSPHGTGGSNYGYTF
TRBJ1-1 TRBV7-9 . . TGTGCCAGCAGCTCGTTTGGGAACACTGAAGCTTTCTTT CASSSFGNTEAFF
TRBJ2-5 TRBV4-2 . . TGTGCCAGCAGCCAAGATGTGGTAGCTTGGGAGACCCAGTACTTC CASSQDVVAWETQYF
TRBJ2-5 TRBV10-1 . . TGCGCCAGCAGCGCGGAAGAGACCCAGTACTTC CASSAEETQYF
TRBJ2-5 TRBV7-6 . . TGTGCCAGCAGCAAAACCGAGACCCAGTACTTC CASSKTETQYF
TRBJ2-2 TRBV6-5 . . TGTGCCAGCAGTTATACCGTCGGGACCGGGGAGCTGTTTTTT CASSYTVGTGELFF
TRBJ2-6 TRBV28 . . TGTGCCAGCAGCCCAATCACTTCTGGGGCCAACGTCCTGACTTTC CASSPITSGANVLTF
TRBJ2-7 TRBV5-1 . . TGCGCCAGCAGCTCACAATCATACGAGCAGTACTTC CASSSQSYEQYF